The 21 T cell receptor beta chains reported below all come from one sample, sequenced in a study of T-cell reconstitution after alpha-beta-depleted transplantation in children. Unique molecular identifiers were used in preparing the TCRbeta library. TCRdb re-derived calls from the PCR reads in MiXCR, one entry per CDR3 protein. The sample lists 580,000 or so distinct CDR3 sequences; 20% to 25% were seen once. The source material was PBMCs, mostly from graft donor cells, sampled 360 days after TCRalphabeta/CD19-depleted stem cell transplant. The source of these receptors is a boy under two years old who had a stem cell transplant for acute myeloid leukemia, so the T cells may come from the graft donor.

The CDR3 region has the DNA TGTGCCAGTAGTATAGATCGGGAGGGGGAAGCTTTCTTT. This sequence encodes CASSIDREGEAFF. The chain links TRBV19 to TRBJ1-1; D perhaps matches TRBD1 (5 bases). Germline V gene lookup returns CDR1 LNHDA and CDR2 SQIVND (reference sequence). CDR3 size: 13 residues. V lost 0 bases to trimming and J lost 8 bases, with 10 bases between them.

The rearrangement uses TRBV20-1 and TRBJ2-1, with 11 nucleotides matching TRBD2. The ends lost 3 bases at V and 1 base at J; junction bases unmatched: 2. Germline assignment: CDR1 DFQATT and CDR2 SNEGSKA (reference sequence). The CDR3 totals 15 residues. CDR3 region: CSARTSGDSYNEQFF. In nucleotides, the CDR3 is TGCAGTGCTAGGACTAGCGGGGATTCCTACAATGAGCAGTTCTTC.

The chain couples TRBV20-1 to TRBJ2-1; 11 bases fit TRBD2. There are 12 residues in the CDR3. Germline V gene lookup returns CDR1 DFQATT and CDR2 SNEGSKA (reference sequence). The CDR3 loop is CSPLAGGNEQFF. The CDR3, as DNA: TGCAGCCCTTTAGCGGGGGGGAATGAGCAGTTCTTC.

This chain links TRBV20-1 with TRBJ2-7; TRBD1 is a possible D gene (5 bases). V was cut by 0 bases and J by 3 bases, with 9 bases left in between. Germline CDR1 is DFQATT and CDR2 is SNEGSKA (reference sequence). The CDR3 loop spans 13 amino acids. The CDR3 DNA reads as TGCAGTGCTAGAGATTTAAGGGGCTACGAGCAGTACGTC. It yields the protein CSARDLRGYEQYV.

The chain recombines TRBV6-6 with TRBJ1-2; D is unclear. Trimming stripped 2 bases from V and 6 bases from J, with 10 bases between. The germline gives CDR1 MNHNY, CDR2 SVGAGI (reference sequence). This CDR3 has 13 amino acids. This chain's CDR3 is CASSYASKDGYTF. As DNA, the CDR3 is TGTGCCAGCAGTTACGCCAGCAAAGATGGCTACACCTTC.

On this clonotype itself: Being one base from a much bigger clone, this may be a read error. The V gene is TRBV5-1, the J gene TRBJ1-3; D gene uncertain. Germline V gene lookup returns CDR1 SGHRS and CDR2 YFSETQ. CDR3 size: 16 residues. Trimming removed 0 bases at V and 5 bases at J, with 15 bases between. This CDR3 reads CASSLAATESRNTIYF. CDR3 nucleotides: TGCGCCAGCAGCTTGGCCGCCACAGAGAGCCGAAACACCATATATTTT.

This chain links TRBV15 with TRBJ1-5, with D possibly matching TRBD1 (5 bases). The CDR3 loop spans 14 amino acids. Germline values: CDR1 LNHNV, CDR2 YYDKDF (reference sequence). The germline V and J ends were trimmed by 0 bases and 8 bases, with 11 bases remaining between them. The CDR3: CATSRDAGPEPQHF. In DNA, the CDR3 is TGTGCCACCAGCAGAGATGCAGGGCCGGAGCCCCAGCATTTT.

In this sample, this clonotype turned up many times. The chain is built from TRBV20-1 and TRBJ2-3; tentative D call: TRBD2 (6 bases). V lost 3 bases and J lost 0, with 13 bases in between. Germline CDR1 is DFQATT and CDR2 is SNEGSKA (reference sequence). This CDR3 has 15 amino acids. CDR3 DNA sequence: TGCAGTGCTAGCGGCAGACTAGTCAGCACAGATACGCAGTATTTT. This translates into CSASGRLVSTDTQYF.

V usage is TRBV6-2 or TRBV6-3 and J usage is TRBJ2-7, with D unresolved. V was trimmed by 2 bases and J by 4 bases, leaving 6 bases between them. The germline V gene encodes CDR1 MNHEY and CDR2 SVGEGT. The CDR3 contains 12 residues. CDR3 region: CASSYPEYEQYV. The CDR3 region has the DNA TGTGCCAGCAGTTACCCCGAATACGAGCAGTACGTC.

In this sample, this clonotype turned up many times. CDR3 sequence: CSVAQGGQETQYF. The DNA for the CDR3 is TGCAGCGTAGCACAGGGGGGTCAAGAGACCCAGTACTTC. The rearrangement links TRBV29-1 to TRBJ2-5; 8 bases match TRBD1. The CDR3 consists of 13 residues. Unmatched junction bases numbered 5, after V lost 6 bases and J lost 2 bases. The germline CDR1 and CDR2 sequences are SQVTM and ANQGSEA.

This chain joins TRBV12-3 or TRBV12-4 and TRBJ2-5; D is unresolved. V lost 3 bases, J lost 8 bases, and 13 bases lay in between. The CDR3 runs 13 residues. Here the CDR3 DNA reads TGTGCCAGCAGTTTTTCCCAAGTTAATACCCAGTACTTC. It is translated as CASSFSQVNTQYF.

In regard to this clonotype: Being one base from a much bigger clone, this may be a read error. The J gene is TRBJ2-6, the V gene TRBV12-3 or TRBV12-4; no definite D call. V was cut by 5 bases and J by 0 bases, with 5 bases left in between. The CDR3 runs to 14 residues. The CDR3 is CASSIYSGANVLTF. The CDR3 bases are TGTGCCAGCAGTATCTACTCTGGGGCCAACGTCCTGACTTTC.

This clonotype was seen only a few times. The V gene is TRBV5-1, the J gene TRBJ2-5; D possibly corresponds to TRBD2 (5 bases). This CDR3 has 14 residues. The V gene's germline CDR1 is SGHRS and CDR2 YFSETQ. Between the trimmed V and J ends, which lost 4 bases and 4 bases, there was a span of 14 bases. This chain's CDR3 is CASSQFGVGETQYF. DNA for the CDR3: TGCGCCAGCAGCCAATTCGGGGTTGGAGAGACCCAGTACTTC.

This clonotype occurred a few times. J is TRBJ2-7 and V is TRBV28; 12 nucleotides line up with TRBD2. The V gene's germline CDR1 is MDHEN and CDR2 SYDVKM. V trimming: 5 bases; J trimming: 1 base; junction bases outside the gene matches: 3. There are 15 residues in the CDR3. This CDR3 is CASSGLAGLSYEQYV. DNA for the CDR3: TGTGCCAGCAGTGGACTAGCGGGGTTGTCCTACGAGCAGTACGTC.

In this sample, this clonotype turned up many times. The chain combines TRBV28 with TRBJ2-1; D not resolved. Germline CDR1 MDHEN, CDR2 SYDVKM. The V gene lost 8 bases and the J gene lost 0 bases, with 14 bases spanning the gap. This CDR3 is built from 15 residues. The CDR3 is CASSPLGSSYNEQFF. DNA for the CDR3: TGTGCCAGCTCCCCCTTGGGTTCCTCCTACAATGAGCAGTTCTTC.

This clonotype was seen more than once but under ten times. This chain uses TRBV20-1 with TRBJ1-2; D is unresolved. Germline-derived CDR1 and CDR2 are DFQATT and SNEGSKA (reference sequence). V lost 5 bases and J lost 4, with 8 bases in between. The CDR3 has 11 residues. CDR3 nucleotides: TGCAGTGCTTGGACGGCCTATGGCTACACCTTC. This encodes CSAWTAYGYTF.

There are a few counts of this clonotype. The J gene is TRBJ1-2, the V gene TRBV20-1; possibly TRBD1 for D (6 bases). The CDR3 is 14 amino acids. Trimming removed 1 base from V and 4 bases from J, with 13 bases in between. The V gene's germline CDR1 is DFQATT and CDR2 SNEGSKA (reference sequence). The DNA for the CDR3 is TGCAGTGCTAGAGTAGGGGGGTACGGCTATGGCTACACCTTC. Protein: CSARVGGYGYGYTF.

This clonotype was counted ten times or more. The chain uses TRBV29-1 and TRBJ2-1; maybe TRBD1 (6 bases). This CDR3 comprises 13 residues. Germline V gene lookup returns CDR1 SQVTM and CDR2 ANQGSEA. Trimming shortened V by 6 bases and J by 8 bases, and 17 bases separated the two germline ends. The CDR3 spells CSVPQGLGDEQFF. The CDR3 coding sequence is TGCAGCGTACCCCAGGGGCTGGGTGATGAGCAGTTCTTC.

The V gene is TRBV6-5, the J gene TRBJ1-4; no definite D call. Trimming took off 2 bases at V and 2 bases at J, with 9 bases between the two ends. CDR1 is MNHEY and CDR2 is SVGAGI in the germline V gene. The CDR3 is 15 residues long. This CDR3 is CASSYLDGTNEKLFF. CDR3 in DNA: TGTGCCAGCAGTTACCTCGACGGTACTAATGAAAAACTGTTTTTT.

The V and J genes are TRBV29-1 and TRBJ2-5; D gene unclear. The V gene lost 4 bases and the J gene lost 3 bases, with 9 bases spanning the gap. This CDR3 is 12 amino acids long. Germline CDR1 SQVTM, CDR2 ANQGSEA. The DNA for the CDR3 is TGCAGCGTTGTGGAATTAAAAGAGACCCAGTACTTC. This gives the protein CSVVELKETQYF.

This clonotype was detected many times. CDR3 coding DNA: TGCGCCAGCAGCTGGGGCGTGGGGGGCGAGACCCAGTACTTC. It is translated as CASSWGVGGETQYF. The chain combines TRBV5-1 with TRBJ2-5; the D gene could be TRBD1 or TRBD2 (6 bases each). CDR3 length: 14 residues. Germline V gene data show CDR1 as SGHRS and CDR2 as YFSETQ. Trimming cost V 3 bases and J 5 bases, with 14 bases left between them. The full variable domain, completed using reference TRBV5-1 and TRBJ2-5, is KAGVTQTPRYLIKTRGQQVTLSCSPISGHRSVSWYQQTPGQGLQFLFEYFSETQRNKGNFPGRFSGRQFSNSRSEMNVSTLELGDSALYLCASSWGVGGETQYFGPGTRLLVL.